The 3 T cell receptor beta chains reported below all come from one sample, sequenced in a study of human T cells and chemical hapten exposure. As for time point: patch test 2, 6 weeks after DPC sensitization. Treatment reported: therapeutic diphenylcyclopropenone sensitization with weekly scalp DPC. TCRdb used MiXCR to reprocess the RACE reads, holding one entry per CDR3 protein. This sample carries approximately 84,000 distinct CDR3 sequences, more than 8.5% of them seen once, and the ten largest clones take approximately 2.5%. Specimen: whole blood, collected in connection with sensitization to the hapten diphenylcyclopropenone (DPC). These receptors were obtained from a woman in her twenties or thirties with alopecia areata. Some clones in this sample may be carry-over from other donors' samples.

The chain has TRBV5-1 and TRBJ2-5; 7 positions agree with TRBD1. After removal of 4 bases from V and 1 base from J, the junction contained 4 bases not matched to a gene. This CDR3 region has 14 residues. Germline lookup yields CDR1 SGHRS and CDR2 YFSETQ. The CDR3 DNA reads as TGCGCCAGCAGCCTGGGACAGCCCCAAGAGACCCAGTACTTC. This translates into CASSLGQPQETQYF.

In this sample, this clonotype turned up many times. This sequence joins TRBV7-6 and TRBJ1-2, with no clear D. The V end was cut by 4 bases, the J end by 0 bases, with 12 bases between. This CDR3 has 15 amino acids. In germline, CDR1 is SGHVS, CDR2 FNYEAQ. The CDR3: CASSSNSGPNYGYTF. DNA for the CDR3: TGTGCCAGCAGCTCTAATAGCGGACCTAACTATGGCTACACCTTC.

This clonotype appeared a few times. The J gene is TRBJ2-3, the V gene TRBV20-1; 14 bases fit TRBD2. The CDR3 covers 18 residues. Germline CDR1 DFQATT, CDR2 SNEGSKA (reference sequence). V lost 5 bases, J lost 2 bases, and 12 bases stayed unmatched. CDR3 residues: CSAGTSGGFGAITDTQYF. The CDR3 DNA reads as TGCAGTGCTGGGACTAGCGGGGGTTTCGGTGCGATCACAGATACGCAGTATTTT.